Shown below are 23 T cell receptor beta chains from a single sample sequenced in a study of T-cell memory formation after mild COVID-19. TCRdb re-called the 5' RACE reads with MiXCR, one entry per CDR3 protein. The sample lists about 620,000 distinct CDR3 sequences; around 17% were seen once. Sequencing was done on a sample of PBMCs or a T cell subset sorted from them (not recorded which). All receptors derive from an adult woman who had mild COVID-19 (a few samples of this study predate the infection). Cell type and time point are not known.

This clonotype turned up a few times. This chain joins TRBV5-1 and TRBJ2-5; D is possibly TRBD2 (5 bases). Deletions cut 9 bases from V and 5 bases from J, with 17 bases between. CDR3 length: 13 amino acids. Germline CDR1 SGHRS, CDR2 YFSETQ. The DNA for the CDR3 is TGCGCCACCACATTGGGGAGCCGGGAGACCCAGTACTTC. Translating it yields CATTLGSRETQYF. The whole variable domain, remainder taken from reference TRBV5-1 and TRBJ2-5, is KAGVTQTPRYLIKTRGQQVTLSCSPISGHRSVSWYQQTPGQGLQFLFEYFSETQRNKGNFPGRFSGRQFSNSRSEMNVSTLELGDSALYLCATTLGSRETQYFGPGTRLLVL.

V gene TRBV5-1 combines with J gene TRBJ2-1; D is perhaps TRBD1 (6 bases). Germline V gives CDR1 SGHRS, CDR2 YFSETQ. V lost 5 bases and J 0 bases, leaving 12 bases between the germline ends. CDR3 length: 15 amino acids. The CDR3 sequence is CASRQGSNSYNEQFF. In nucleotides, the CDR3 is TGCGCCAGCAGACAGGGTTCTAACTCCTACAATGAGCAGTTCTTC.

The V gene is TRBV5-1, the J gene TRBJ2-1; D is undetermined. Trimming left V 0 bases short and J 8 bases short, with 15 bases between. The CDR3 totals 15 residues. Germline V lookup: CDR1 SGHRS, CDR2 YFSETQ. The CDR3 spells CASSLAVLDKYEQFF. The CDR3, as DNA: TGCGCCAGCAGCTTGGCCGTGCTAGATAAATATGAGCAGTTCTTC. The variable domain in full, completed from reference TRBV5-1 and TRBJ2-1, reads KAGVTQTPRYLIKTRGQQVTLSCSPISGHRSVSWYQQTPGQGLQFLFEYFSETQRNKGNFPGRFSGRQFSNSRSEMNVSTLELGDSALYLCASSLAVLDKYEQFFGPGTRLTVL.

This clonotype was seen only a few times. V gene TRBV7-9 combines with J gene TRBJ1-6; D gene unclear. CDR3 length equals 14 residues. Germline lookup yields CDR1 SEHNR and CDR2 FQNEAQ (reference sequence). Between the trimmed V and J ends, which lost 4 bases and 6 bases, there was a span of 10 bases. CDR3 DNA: TGTGCCAGCAGCTCCCGCTCCGGTAATTCACCCCTCCACTTT. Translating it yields CASSSRSGNSPLHF.

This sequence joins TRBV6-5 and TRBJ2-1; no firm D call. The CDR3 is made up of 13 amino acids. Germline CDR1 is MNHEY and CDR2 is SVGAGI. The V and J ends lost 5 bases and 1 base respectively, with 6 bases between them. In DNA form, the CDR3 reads TGTGCCAGCAGTGGTGAGTCCTACAATGAGCAGTTCTTC. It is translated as CASSGESYNEQFF.

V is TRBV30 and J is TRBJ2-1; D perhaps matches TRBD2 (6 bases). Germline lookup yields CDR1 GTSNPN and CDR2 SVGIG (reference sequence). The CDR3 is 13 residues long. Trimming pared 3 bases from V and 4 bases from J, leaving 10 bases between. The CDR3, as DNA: TGTGCCTGGAGCGGAGGGCGGTACAATGAGCAGTTCTTC. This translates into CAWSGGRYNEQFF.

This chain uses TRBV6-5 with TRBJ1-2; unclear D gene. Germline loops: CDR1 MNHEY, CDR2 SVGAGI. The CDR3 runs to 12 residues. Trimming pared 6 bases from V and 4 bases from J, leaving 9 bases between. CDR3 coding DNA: TGTGCCAGCAGAGCAGATCTCTATGGCTACACCTTC. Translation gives CASRADLYGYTF.

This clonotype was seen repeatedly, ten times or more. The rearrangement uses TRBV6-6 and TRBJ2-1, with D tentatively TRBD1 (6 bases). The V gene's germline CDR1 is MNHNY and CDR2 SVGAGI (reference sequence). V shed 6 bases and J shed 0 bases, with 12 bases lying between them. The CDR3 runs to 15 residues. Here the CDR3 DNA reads TGTGCCAGCAGCAAGGACAGATCCTCCTACAATGAGCAGTTCTTC. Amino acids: CASSKDRSSYNEQFF.

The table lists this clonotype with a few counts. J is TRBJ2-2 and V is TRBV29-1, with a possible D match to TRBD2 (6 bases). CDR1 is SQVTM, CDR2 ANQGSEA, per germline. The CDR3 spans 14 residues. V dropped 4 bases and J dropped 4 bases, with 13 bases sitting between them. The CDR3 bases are TGCAGCGTTGTCCCCCTAGCGAGCACCGGGGAGCTGTTTTTT. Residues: CSVVPLASTGELFF.

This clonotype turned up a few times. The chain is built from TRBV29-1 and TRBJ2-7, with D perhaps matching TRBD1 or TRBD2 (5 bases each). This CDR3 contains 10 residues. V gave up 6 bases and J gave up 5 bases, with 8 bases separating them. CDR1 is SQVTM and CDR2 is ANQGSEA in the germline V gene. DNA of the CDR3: TGCAGCGTCGTGGGGGACGAGCAGTACTTC. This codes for CSVVGDEQYF.

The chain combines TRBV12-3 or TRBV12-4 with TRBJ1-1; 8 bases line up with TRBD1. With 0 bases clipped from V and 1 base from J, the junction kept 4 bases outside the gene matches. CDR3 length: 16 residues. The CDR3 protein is CASSLAIGQGNTEAFF. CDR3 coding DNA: TGTGCCAGCAGTTTAGCGATCGGACAGGGGAACACTGAAGCTTTCTTT.

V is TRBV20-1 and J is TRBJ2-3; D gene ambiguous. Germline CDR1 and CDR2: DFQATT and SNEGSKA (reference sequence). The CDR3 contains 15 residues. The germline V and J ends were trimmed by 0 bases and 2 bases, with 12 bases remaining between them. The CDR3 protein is CSAREFQSFTDTQYF. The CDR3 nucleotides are TGCAGTGCTAGAGAGTTCCAGTCCTTCACAGATACGCAGTATTTT.

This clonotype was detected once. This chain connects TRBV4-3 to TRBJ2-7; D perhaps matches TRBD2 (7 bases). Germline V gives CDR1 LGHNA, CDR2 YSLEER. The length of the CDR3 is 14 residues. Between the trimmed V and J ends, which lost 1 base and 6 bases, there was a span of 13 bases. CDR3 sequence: CASSQGGLAAEQYF. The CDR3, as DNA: TGCGCCAGCAGCCAAGGGGGGCTAGCGGCCGAGCAGTACTTC.

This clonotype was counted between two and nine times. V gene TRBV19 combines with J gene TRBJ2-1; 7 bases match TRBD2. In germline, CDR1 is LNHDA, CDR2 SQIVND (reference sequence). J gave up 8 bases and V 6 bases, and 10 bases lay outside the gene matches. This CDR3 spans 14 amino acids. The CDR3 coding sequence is TGTGCCAGTAGCGGGAGGTCCCACGAGCATGAGCAGTTCTTC. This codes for CASSGRSHEHEQFF.

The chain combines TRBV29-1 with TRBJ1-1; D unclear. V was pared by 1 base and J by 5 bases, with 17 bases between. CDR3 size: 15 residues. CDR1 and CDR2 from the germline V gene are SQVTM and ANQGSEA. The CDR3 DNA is TGCAGCGTTGAAGTGCCATGGTTGTTCCGGACTGAAGCTTTCTTT. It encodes CSVEVPWLFRTEAFF.

CDR3 protein: CASSTGFMNTEAFF. CDR3 sequence (DNA): TGTGCCAGCAGTACAGGGTTCATGAACACTGAAGCTTTCTTT. The chain is built from TRBV5-4 and TRBJ1-1; a possible D gene is TRBD1 (6 bases). The CDR3 runs to 14 residues. Germline-derived CDR1 and CDR2 are SGHNT and YYREEE (reference sequence). The V end was cut by 5 bases, the J end by 0 bases, with 11 bases between.

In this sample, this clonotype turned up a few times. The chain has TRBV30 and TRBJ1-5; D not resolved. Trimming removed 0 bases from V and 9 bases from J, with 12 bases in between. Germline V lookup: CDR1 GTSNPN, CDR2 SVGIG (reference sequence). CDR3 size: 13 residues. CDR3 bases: TGTGCCTGGAGTGTATCCGACGGCCGGCCCCAGCATTTT. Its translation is CAWSVSDGRPQHF.

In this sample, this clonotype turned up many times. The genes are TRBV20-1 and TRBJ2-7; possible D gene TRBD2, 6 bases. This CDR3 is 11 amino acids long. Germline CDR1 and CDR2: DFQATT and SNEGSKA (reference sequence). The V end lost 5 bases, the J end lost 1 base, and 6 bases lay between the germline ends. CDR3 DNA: TGCAGTGCTCGGGAGTCCTACGAGCAGTACTTC. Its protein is CSARESYEQYF.

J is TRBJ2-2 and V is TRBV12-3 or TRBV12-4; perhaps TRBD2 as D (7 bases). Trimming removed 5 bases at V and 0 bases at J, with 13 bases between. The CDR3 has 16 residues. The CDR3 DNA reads TGTGCCAGCAGTCGGGGGGCCGGAGCGAACACCGGGGAGCTGTTTTTT. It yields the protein CASSRGAGANTGELFF.

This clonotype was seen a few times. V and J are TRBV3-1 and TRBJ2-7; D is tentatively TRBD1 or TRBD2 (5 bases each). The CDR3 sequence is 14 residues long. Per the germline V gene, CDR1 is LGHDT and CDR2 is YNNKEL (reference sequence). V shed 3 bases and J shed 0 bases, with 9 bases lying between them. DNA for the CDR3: TGTGCCAGCAGCCAGGGGGTCTTCTCCTACGAGCAGTACTTC. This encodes CASSQGVFSYEQYF.

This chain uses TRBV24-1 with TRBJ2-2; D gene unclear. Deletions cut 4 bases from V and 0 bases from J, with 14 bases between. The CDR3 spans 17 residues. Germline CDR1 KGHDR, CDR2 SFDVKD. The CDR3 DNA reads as TGTGCCACCAGTGACCCCCTGACAACCGCGAACACCGGGGAGCTGTTTTTT. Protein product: CATSDPLTTANTGELFF.

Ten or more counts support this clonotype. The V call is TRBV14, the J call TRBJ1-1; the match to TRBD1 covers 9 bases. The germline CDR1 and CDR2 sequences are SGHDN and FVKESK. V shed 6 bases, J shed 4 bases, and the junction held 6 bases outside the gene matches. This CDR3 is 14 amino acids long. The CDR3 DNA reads TGTGCCAGCAGGCCCGGGACAGGGAGCACTGAAGCTTTCTTT. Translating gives CASRPGTGSTEAFF.

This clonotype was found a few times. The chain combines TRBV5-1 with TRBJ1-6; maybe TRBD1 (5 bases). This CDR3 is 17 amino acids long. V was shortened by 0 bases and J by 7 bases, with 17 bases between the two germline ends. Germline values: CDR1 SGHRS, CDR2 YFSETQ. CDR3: CASSLVPGKDRNSPLHF. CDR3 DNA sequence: TGCGCCAGCAGCTTGGTCCCAGGGAAGGATCGGAATTCACCCCTCCACTTT. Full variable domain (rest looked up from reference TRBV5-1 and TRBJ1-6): KAGVTQTPRYLIKTRGQQVTLSCSPISGHRSVSWYQQTPGQGLQFLFEYFSETQRNKGNFPGRFSGRQFSNSRSEMNVSTLELGDSALYLCASSLVPGKDRNSPLHFGNGTRLTVT.